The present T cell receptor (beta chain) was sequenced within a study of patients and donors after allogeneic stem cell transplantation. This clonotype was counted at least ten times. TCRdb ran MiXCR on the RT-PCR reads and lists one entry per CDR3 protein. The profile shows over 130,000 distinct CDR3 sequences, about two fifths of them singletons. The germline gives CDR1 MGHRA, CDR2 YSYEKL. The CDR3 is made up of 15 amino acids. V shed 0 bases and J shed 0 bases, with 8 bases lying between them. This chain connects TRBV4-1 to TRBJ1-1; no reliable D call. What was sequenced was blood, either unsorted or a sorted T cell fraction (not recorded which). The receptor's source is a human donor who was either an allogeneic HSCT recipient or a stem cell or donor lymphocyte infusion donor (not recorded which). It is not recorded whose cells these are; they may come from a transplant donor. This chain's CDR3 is CASSQEVRLNTEAFF. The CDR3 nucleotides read TGCGCCAGCAGCCAAGAGGTACGTCTGAACACTGAAGCTTTCTTT.